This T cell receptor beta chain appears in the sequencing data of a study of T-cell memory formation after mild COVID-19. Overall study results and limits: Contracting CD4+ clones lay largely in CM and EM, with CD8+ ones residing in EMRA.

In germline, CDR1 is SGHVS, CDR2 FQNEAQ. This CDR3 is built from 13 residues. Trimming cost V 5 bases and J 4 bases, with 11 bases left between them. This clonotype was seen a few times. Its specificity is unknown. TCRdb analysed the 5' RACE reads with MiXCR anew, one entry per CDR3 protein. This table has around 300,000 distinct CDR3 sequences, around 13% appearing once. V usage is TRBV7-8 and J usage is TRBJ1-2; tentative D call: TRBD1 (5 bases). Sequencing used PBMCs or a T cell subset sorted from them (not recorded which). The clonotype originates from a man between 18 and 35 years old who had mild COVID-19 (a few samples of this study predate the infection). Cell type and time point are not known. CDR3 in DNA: TGTGCCAGCAGCCCCAGGGTATCCTATGGCTACACCTTC. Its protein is CASSPRVSYGYTF.